These 28 T cell receptor beta chains share one sample of origin, sequenced in a study of response to subunit inactivated influenza vaccine. TCRdb passed the RT-PCR reads through MiXCR, listing each CDR3 protein once. The table has about 530,000 distinct CDR3 sequences, about 10% seen once. This specimen consisted of PBMCs from blood, obtained on the day of vaccination. The receptors shown here come from a man aged 50 or older who received an inactivated influenza vaccine.

The chain links TRBV29-1 to TRBJ2-3; weak D call: TRBD1 (6 bases). Germline loops: CDR1 SQVTM, CDR2 ANQGSEA. This CDR3 has 11 residues. Trimming left V 6 bases short and J 3 bases short, with 7 bases between. The CDR3 DNA follows: TGCAGCGTCACAGGGACAGATACGCAGTATTTT. It is translated as CSVTGTDTQYF.

This clonotype was observed at least ten times. The gene calls are TRBV5-1 and TRBJ1-1; perhaps TRBD1 as D (5 bases). Trimming took off 1 base at V and 2 bases at J, with 9 bases between the two ends. The CDR3 contains 14 residues. In germline, CDR1 is SGHRS, CDR2 YFSETQ. For the CDR3, the DNA is TGCGCCAGCAGCTTGTTGCAGGGTAACACTGAAGCTTTCTTT. Residues: CASSLLQGNTEAFF.

The chain links TRBV29-1 to TRBJ2-7; 11 bases line up with TRBD2. V was clipped by 2 bases and J by 4 bases; unmatched bases: 1. The CDR3 is 13 amino acids. Germline V lookup: CDR1 SQVTM, CDR2 ANQGSEA. DNA of the CDR3: TGCAGCGTTGAAACTAGCGGGAGTTACGAGCAGTACTTC. It specifies CSVETSGSYEQYF.

The chain recombines TRBV10-3 with TRBJ1-2; D is uncertain. Trimming left V 0 bases short and J 4 bases short, with 9 bases between. The CDR3 is 14 amino acids. Per germline, CDR1 ENHRY and CDR2 SYGVKD. CDR3 sequence (DNA): TGTGCCATCAGTGAGTCAGAAGGGCGCTATGGCTACACCTTC. It codes for CAISESEGRYGYTF.

This clonotype was seen a few times. This sequence joins TRBV28 and TRBJ2-7, with 10 bases that match TRBD2. Germline V lookup: CDR1 MDHEN, CDR2 SYDVKM. This CDR3 is 17 amino acids long. V dropped 2 bases and J dropped 4; count of bases not matched to a gene: 11. CDR3 region: CASSLDTTSGTKYEQYF. CDR3 DNA: TGTGCCAGCAGTTTAGATACTACTAGCGGGACAAAATACGAGCAGTACTTC.

The rearrangement joins TRBV30 to TRBJ2-1, with 10 bases matching TRBD2. Germline loops: CDR1 GTSNPN, CDR2 SVGIG (reference sequence). This CDR3 has 16 residues. J was trimmed by 6 bases and V by 2 bases; bases with no gene match: 10. This CDR3 is CAWSRASGRPGNEQFF. For the CDR3, the DNA is TGTGCCTGGAGTAGGGCTAGCGGGAGACCTGGCAATGAGCAGTTCTTC. The whole variable domain, filled in from reference TRBV30 and TRBJ2-1, reads SQTIHQWPATLVQPVGSPLSLECTVEGTSNPNLYWYRQAAGRGLQLLFYSVGIGQISSEVPQNLSASRPQDRQFILSSKKLLLSDSGFYLCAWSRASGRPGNEQFFGPGTRLTVL.

This clonotype was seen more than once but under ten times. This chain links TRBV7-6 with TRBJ2-1; the match to TRBD2 covers 10 bases. From germline, CDR1 is SGHVS and CDR2 FNYEAQ. CDR3 length: 19 amino acids. V trimming: 4 bases; J trimming: 5 bases; junction bases outside the gene matches: 17. CDR3: CASSSPRGSLAGVNNEQFF. The CDR3 bases are TGTGCCAGCAGCTCTCCGAGAGGTAGTCTAGCGGGAGTAAACAATGAGCAGTTCTTC.

There are a few counts of this clonotype. This rearrangement joins TRBV9 to TRBJ2-6, with D hard to call. The ends were cut back, 0 bases at V and 0 bases at J, with 7 bases in the middle. From germline, CDR1 is SGDLS and CDR2 YYNGEE. The CDR3 totals 16 residues. The CDR3 region is CASSVGTASGANVLTF. The CDR3 coding sequence is TGTGCCAGCAGCGTAGGAACAGCCTCTGGGGCCAACGTCCTGACTTTC.

Note on this clonotype: A read error may explain this, as a much larger clone is one base away. The chain couples TRBV3-1 to TRBJ2-2; D gene unclear. Germline assignment: CDR1 LGHDT and CDR2 YNNKEL (reference sequence). V gave up 2 bases and J gave up 0 bases, with 1 base separating them. The CDR3 is 13 residues long. CDR3: CASSQSNTGELFF. CDR3 bases: TGTGCCAGCAGCCAATCGAACACCGGGGAGCTGTTTTTT.

This clonotype was recorded a few times. The chain combines TRBV7-2 with TRBJ2-5; 8 bases are a match to TRBD2. The CDR3 covers 15 residues. Germline CDR1 SGHTA, CDR2 FQGNSA. V shed 1 base, J shed 6 bases, and the junction held 7 bases outside the gene matches. The CDR3 DNA reads TGTGCCAGCAGCTTAGGCGGGACTAGTCCGAAGACCCAGTACTTC. This sequence encodes CASSLGGTSPKTQYF.

In its sample, this clonotype was seen many times. This chain connects TRBV15 to TRBJ1-6; TRBD1 might be the D (5 bases). Trimming left V 5 bases short and J 3 bases short, with 8 bases between. Per the germline V gene, CDR1 is LNHNV and CDR2 is YYDKDF (reference sequence). The CDR3 length is 14 residues. This chain's CDR3 is CATSLDIYNSPLHF. DNA of the CDR3: TGTGCCACCAGCCTGGACATCTATAATTCACCCCTCCACTTT. Together with reference TRBV15 and TRBJ1-6, the CDR3 gives the full variable domain: DAMVIQNPRYQVTQFGKPVTLSCSQTLNHNVMYWYQQKSSQAPKLLFHYYDKDFNNEADTPDNFQSRRPNTSFCFLDIRSPGLGDTAMYLCATSLDIYNSPLHFGNGTRLTVT.

This clonotype was detected a few times. The V and J genes are TRBV16 and TRBJ2-7, with 8 bases lining up with TRBD1. CDR1 and CDR2 (germline): KGHSY, FQNENV. J was trimmed by 2 bases and V by 4 bases; bases with no gene match: 13. The CDR3 runs 17 residues. CDR3 DNA: TGTGCCAGCAGCCCGTCCTATGAGGCACAGGGGGCCTACGAGCAGTACTTC. This translates into CASSPSYEAQGAYEQYF.

The V and J genes are TRBV6-5 and TRBJ2-2, with 8 bases that match TRBD2. The CDR3 is 18 residues long. Germline loops: CDR1 MNHEY, CDR2 SVGAGI. V shed 4 bases, J shed 5 bases, and the junction held 15 bases outside the gene matches. CDR3 sequence (DNA): TGTGCCAGCAGTTTCACCCTCGGGGGGGTACTGAGTACCGGGGAGCTGTTTTTT. Translation: CASSFTLGGVLSTGELFF.

CDR3 DNA sequence: TGCAGTGCAACCGGGACAGGGGGCGGTGAGACCCAGTACTTC. Translated, it gives CSATGTGGGETQYF. The V gene is TRBV20-1, the J gene TRBJ2-5; 12 bases are shared with TRBD1. CDR3 length: 14 amino acids. Germline V gene lookup returns CDR1 DFQATT and CDR2 SNEGSKA (reference sequence). V was clipped by 6 bases and J by 5 bases; unmatched bases: 7.

The V gene is TRBV28, the J gene TRBJ2-1; no definite D call. V was trimmed by 9 bases and J by 1 base, leaving 16 bases between them. The CDR3 has 15 residues. The germline CDR1 and CDR2 sequences are MDHEN and SYDVKM. Here the CDR3 DNA reads TGTGCCAGTAGACCCGAGGTTCGGTCCTACAATGAGCAGTTCTTC. Its protein product is CASRPEVRSYNEQFF.

This chain connects TRBV20-1 to TRBJ2-4; TRBD2 aligns across 8 bases. The CDR3 has 16 residues. The junction had 15 bases not matched to a gene; V was cut back by 6 bases and J by 5 bases. CDR1 DFQATT and CDR2 SNEGSKA come from the germline V gene (reference sequence). The CDR3 DNA follows: TGCAGTGCCAGTATCACGGGGGGGCCGGATGAAAACATTCAGTACTTC. This sequence encodes CSASITGGPDENIQYF.

As DNA, the CDR3 is TGCGCCAGCAGCCAGACCCCACTAGCGGAACAAGAGACCCAGTACTTC. This translates into CASSQTPLAEQETQYF. V is TRBV4-1 and J is TRBJ2-5, with 8 bases lining up with TRBD2. V lost 3 bases and J lost 2; bases outside the gene matches: 8. Germline CDR1 is MGHRA and CDR2 is YSYEKL. The CDR3 extends over 16 amino acids.

This clonotype was observed a handful of times. This rearrangement joins TRBV20-1 to TRBJ2-1; TRBD2 is a possible D gene (7 bases). CDR1 is DFQATT, CDR2 SNEGSKA, per germline (reference sequence). The CDR3 sequence is 15 residues long. V was trimmed by 0 bases and J by 12 bases, leaving 21 bases between them. CDR3 protein: CSARDALAGARRQFF. The CDR3 region has the DNA TGCAGTGCTAGAGATGCATTGGCGGGGGCCCGGAGGCAGTTCTTC.

In its sample, this clonotype was seen a few times. The genes are TRBV7-2 and TRBJ2-1; 8 bases fit TRBD1. J gave up 5 bases and V 5 bases, and 5 bases lay outside the gene matches. The CDR3 loop spans 14 amino acids. Germline values: CDR1 SGHTA, CDR2 FQGNSA. Written as DNA, the CDR3 is TGTGCCAGCAGCGCGGGACAGGTAGACAATGAGCAGTTCTTC. This codes for CASSAGQVDNEQFF.

This clonotype was seen repeatedly, ten times or more. The chain recombines TRBV7-2 with TRBJ2-4; D is ambiguous. Germline V CDR1 and CDR2: SGHTA, FQGNSA. With 0 bases removed from V and 10 bases from J, the gap between germline ends came to 7 bases. The CDR3 runs 12 residues. The CDR3 protein is CASSLAAGIQYF. The CDR3 region has the DNA TGTGCCAGCAGCTTAGCGGCTGGAATTCAGTACTTC.

This chain links TRBV12-3 or TRBV12-4 with TRBJ2-1, with 8 nucleotides matching TRBD2. This CDR3 region has 15 residues. Unmatched junction bases numbered 5, after V lost 2 bases and J lost 5 bases. CDR3: CASSLRSGGHNEQFF. CDR3 nucleotides: TGTGCCAGCAGTTTACGCAGCGGGGGCCACAATGAGCAGTTCTTC.

The sample holds many counts of this clonotype. V and J are TRBV20-1 and TRBJ2-3; 9 bases fit TRBD2. V was pared by 4 bases and J by 6 bases, with 11 bases of the junction left unmatched. This CDR3 comprises 15 residues. Germline-derived CDR1 and CDR2 are DFQATT and SNEGSKA (reference sequence). CDR3 nucleotides: TGCAGTGCTACCAGGGGCGGGGGGGCCAAGGATACGCAGTATTTT. Its protein product is CSATRGGGAKDTQYF.

This chain joins TRBV28 and TRBJ2-1; unclear D gene. Between the trimmed V and J ends, which lost 3 bases and 2 bases, there was a span of 14 bases. Germline V gives CDR1 MDHEN, CDR2 SYDVKM. There are 16 residues in the CDR3. CDR3 amino acids: CASSFRAKRPYNEQFF. CDR3 coding DNA: TGTGCCAGCAGTTTTCGAGCCAAAAGGCCCTACAATGAGCAGTTCTTC.

This clonotype has more than one count but fewer than ten. The rearrangement links TRBV28 to TRBJ2-2, with TRBD2 matching over 11 bases. CDR3 size: 16 residues. Losses at the gene ends were 6 bases for V and 2 bases for J; bases not matched to a gene: 5. Germline V gene sequence: CDR1 MDHEN, CDR2 SYDVKM. CDR3 residues: CASRGSGRGNTGELFF. Here the CDR3 DNA reads TGTGCCAGCAGGGGTAGCGGGAGGGGAAACACCGGGGAGCTGTTTTTT. Full variable domain (rest looked up from reference TRBV28 and TRBJ2-2): DVKVTQSSRYLVKRTGEKVFLECVQDMDHENMFWYRQDPGLGLRLIYFSYDVKMKEKGDIPEGYSVSREKKERFSLILESASTNQTSMYLCASRGSGRGNTGELFFGEGSRLTVL.

V and J are TRBV7-2 and TRBJ2-1, with no clear D. Trimming left V 1 base short and J 5 bases short, with 9 bases between. The CDR3 runs 14 residues. In germline, CDR1 is SGHTA, CDR2 FQGNSA. The CDR3 nucleotides read TGTGCCAGCAGCTTAGGGTTCGGCGACAATGAGCAGTTCTTC. This encodes CASSLGFGDNEQFF.

In its sample, this clonotype was seen a few times. The genes are TRBV4-2 and TRBJ2-7; possibly TRBD1 or TRBD2 for D (5 bases each). CDR1 is LGHNA and CDR2 is YNFKEQ in the germline V gene. This CDR3 comprises 15 residues. The V gene lost 2 bases and the J gene lost 3 bases, with 14 bases spanning the gap. The CDR3 loop is CASSQKEQGDYEQYF. The CDR3 DNA reads TGTGCCAGCAGCCAAAAGGAGCAGGGAGACTACGAGCAGTACTTC.

A few counts support this clonotype. The V gene is TRBV10-3, the J gene TRBJ2-5, with TRBD1 identical over 9 bases. From germline, CDR1 is ENHRY and CDR2 SYGVKD. The V and J ends lost 11 bases and 3 bases, in that order; junction bases with no gene match: 4. The length of the CDR3 is 12 residues. CDR3 sequence: CAARTGEETQYF. The CDR3 coding sequence is TGTGCCGCGCGGACAGGGGAAGAGACCCAGTACTTC.

This clonotype was found a few times. The J gene is TRBJ2-3, the V gene TRBV7-8; TRBD2 matches 12 bases. Germline V gene sequence: CDR1 SGHVS, CDR2 FQNEAQ. With V trimmed by 3 bases and J by 5 bases, 12 bases remained unmatched. The CDR3 loop spans 18 amino acids. Here the CDR3 reads CASSFSLTSGRKEDTQYF. The CDR3 DNA reads as TGTGCCAGCAGCTTTTCTCTTACTAGCGGGAGGAAGGAAGATACGCAGTATTTT.